The sample holds many counts of the clone carrying this T cell receptor beta chain. The antigen is undetermined. Every cDNA TCR molecule received its own unique molecular identifier. TCRdb itself ran the 5' RACE reads through MiXCR, one entry per CDR3 protein. The data contain about 48,000 distinct CDR3 sequences, under 6% of them seen just once; the ten biggest clones take up over 8.5%. The data were obtained in a study of spatial heterogeneity in lung cancer. Study-level results: Resection saw ubiquitous expanded tumor TCRs appear in blood more than follow-up did.

Stated time point: sample taken at primary tumor resection. Samples were donated by 72 untreated early-stage non-small cell lung cancer patients. Whole RNA from tumor, nontumor lung or frozen PBMC was sequenced unsorted. The CDR3 extends over 18 amino acids. The rearrangement links TRBV21-1 to TRBJ2-1; the DNA was not compared with TRBD2, the D call given in the table. TRBV21-1 constitutes a pseudogene. This sequence was found in a male donor with early-stage non-small cell lung cancer. Material: PBMCs, obtained at surgery. CDR3 DNA sequence: TGTGCCAGCAGCAAAGAAATGACTAGCGGGCGCCTGGTGGATGAGCAGTTCTTC. Its translation is CASSKEMTSGRLVDEQFF.